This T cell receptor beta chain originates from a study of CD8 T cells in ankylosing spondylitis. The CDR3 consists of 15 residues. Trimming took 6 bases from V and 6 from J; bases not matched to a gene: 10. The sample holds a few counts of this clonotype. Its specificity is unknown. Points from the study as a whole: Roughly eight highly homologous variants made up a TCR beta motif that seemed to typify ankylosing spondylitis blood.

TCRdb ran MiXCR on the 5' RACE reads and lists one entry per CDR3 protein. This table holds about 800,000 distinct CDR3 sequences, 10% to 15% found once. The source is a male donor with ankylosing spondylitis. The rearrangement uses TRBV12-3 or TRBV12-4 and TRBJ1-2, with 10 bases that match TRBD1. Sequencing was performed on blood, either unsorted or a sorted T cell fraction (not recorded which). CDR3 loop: CASSFDRGPEDGYTF. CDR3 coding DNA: TGTGCCAGCAGCTTCGACAGGGGGCCTGAAGATGGCTACACCTTC.